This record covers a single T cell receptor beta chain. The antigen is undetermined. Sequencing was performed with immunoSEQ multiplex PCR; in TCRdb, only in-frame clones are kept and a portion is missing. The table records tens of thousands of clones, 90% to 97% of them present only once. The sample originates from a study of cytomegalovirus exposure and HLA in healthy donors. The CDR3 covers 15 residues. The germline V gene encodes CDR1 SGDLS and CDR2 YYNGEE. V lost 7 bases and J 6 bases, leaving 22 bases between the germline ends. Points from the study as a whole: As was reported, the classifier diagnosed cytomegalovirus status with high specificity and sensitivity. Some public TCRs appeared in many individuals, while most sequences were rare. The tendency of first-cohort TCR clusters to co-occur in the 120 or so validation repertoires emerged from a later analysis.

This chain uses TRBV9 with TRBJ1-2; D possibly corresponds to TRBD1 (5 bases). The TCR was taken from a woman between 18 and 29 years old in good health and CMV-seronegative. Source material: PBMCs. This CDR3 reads CASQRGVGLMDGYTF. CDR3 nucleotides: TGTGCCAGCCAACGGGGGGTGGGCTTAATGGATGGCTACACCTTC. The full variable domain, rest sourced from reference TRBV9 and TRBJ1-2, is DSGVTQTPKHLITATGQRVTLRCSPRSGDLSVYWYQQSLDQGLQFLIQYYNGEERAKGNILERFSAQQFPDLHSELNLSSLELGDSALYFCASQRGVGLMDGYTFGSGTRLTVV.